This TCR beta chain was recorded in a study of blood T cell repertoires in COVID-19. Study-wide background: From T cells, B-cell-depleted T cells, or PBMCs came the material, which was cDNA or gDNA.

Under the authors' procedure: Reference gene primers were amplified, and this amplification served to estimate nucleated cell counts. Assay used: immunoSEQ multiplex PCR; TCRdb lists only in-frame clones, some missing. The V and J calls and clone size are taken from that table; D and trimming were inferred from the DNA. The table shows about 150,000 clones, with more than 80% occurring only once. Trimming removed 5 bases at V and 1 base at J, with 14 bases between. The CDR3 contains 15 residues. CDR1 and CDR2 (germline): SGHNT, YENEEA. What was sequenced was peripheral blood. This sequence originates from a man aged 50-60 years with acute or convalescent COVID-19. This chain joins TRBV11-3 and TRBJ2-5; D is unresolved. The CDR3 DNA follows: TGTGCCAGCAGCCCCGGTGGTCTGGTCCAAGAGACCCAGTACTTC. Its protein is CASSPGGLVQETQYF.